The TCR beta chain under discussion was sequenced for a study of T-cell memory formation after mild COVID-19. Overall study findings and caveats: Pre-infection memory showed some responding clones, and this suggested that cross-reactive memory joined.

This clonotype was observed at least ten times. Its antigen is undetermined. TCRdb analysed the 5' RACE reads with MiXCR anew, one entry per CDR3 protein. Seen here are more than 250,000 distinct CDR3 sequences, more than 15% observed once, and the top ten hold approximately 22%. Trimming removed 7 bases from V and 6 bases from J, with 11 bases in between. Germline loops: CDR1 SGHAT, CDR2 FQNNGV. The CDR3 length is 12 residues. V is TRBV11-2 and J is TRBJ2-3; D not certain. The clonotype comes from a young man who had mild COVID-19 (a few samples of this study predate the infection). Cell type and time point are not known. The specimen was PBMCs or a T cell subset sorted from them (not recorded which). The CDR3 reads CASTWALDTQYF. The CDR3 nucleotides are TGTGCCAGCACATGGGCCTTGGATACGCAGTATTTT.